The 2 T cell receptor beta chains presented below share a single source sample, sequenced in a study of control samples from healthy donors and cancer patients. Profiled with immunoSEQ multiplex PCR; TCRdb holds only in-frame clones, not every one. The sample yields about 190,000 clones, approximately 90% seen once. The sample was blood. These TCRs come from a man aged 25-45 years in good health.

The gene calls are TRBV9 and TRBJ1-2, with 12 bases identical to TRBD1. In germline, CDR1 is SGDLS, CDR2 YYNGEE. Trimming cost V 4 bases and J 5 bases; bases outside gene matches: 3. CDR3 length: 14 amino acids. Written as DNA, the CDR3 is TGTGCCAGCAGCTTGGGACAGGGGGCTTATGGCTACACCTTC. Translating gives CASSLGQGAYGYTF.

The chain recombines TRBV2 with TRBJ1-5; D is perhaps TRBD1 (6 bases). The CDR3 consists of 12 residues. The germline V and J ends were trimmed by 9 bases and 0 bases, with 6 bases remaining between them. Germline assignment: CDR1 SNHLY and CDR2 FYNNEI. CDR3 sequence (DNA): TGTGCCAGGGGGGCTAGCAATCAGCCCCAGCATTTT. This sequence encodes CARGASNQPQHF.